The 2 T cell receptor beta chains below were found in one sample sequenced in a study of T cells in localized non-small cell lung cancer. TCRdb keeps only in-frame clones here, not all; method: immunoSEQ multiplex PCR. Here the sample spans approximately 57,000 clones, about nine tenths being singletons. This specimen was peripheral blood, taken before any cancer treatment. All receptors come from a woman aged 40-75 years with stage I lung adenocarcinoma.

J is TRBJ2-1 and V is TRBV29-1; 7 positions match TRBD2. With V trimmed by 6 bases and J by 3 bases, 8 bases remained unmatched. Germline CDR1 is SQVTM and CDR2 is ANQGSEA. This CDR3 comprises 14 residues. This CDR3 reads CSVGGVAGYNEQFF. The DNA of the CDR3 is TGCAGCGTGGGGGGGGTAGCGGGCTACAATGAGCAGTTCTTC.

The CDR3 reads CASSTQGKNTGELFF. CDR3 coding DNA: TGTGCCAGCAGCACGCAGGGGAAGAACACCGGGGAGCTGTTTTTT. The J gene is TRBJ2-2, the V gene TRBV7-3; a weak D match, TRBD1 (6 bases). The CDR3 covers 15 residues. The germline V gene has CDR1 SGHTA and CDR2 FQGTGA. The V and J ends lost 5 bases and 1 base respectively, with 11 bases between them.